This T cell receptor (beta chain) came from a study of cytotoxic CD8 clonotypes in ibrutinib-treated CLL. Across the whole study: The response samples were taken once patients had been treated for a median of about 12 months, range 6 to 36.

Comment on this clone: The identical CDR3 is also encoded by other nucleotide sequences in the sample.

This CDR3 contains 18 residues. Germline CDR1 LGHNA, CDR2 YNFKEQ. V was shortened by 1 base and J by 0 bases, with 16 bases between the two germline ends. Assay: immunoSEQ multiplex PCR; the TCRdb copy retains only in-frame clones and omits some. The top ten hold about 5.3% of the sample, which has about 300,000 clones, around 77% seen once. The chain combines TRBV4-2 with TRBJ1-5; possible D gene TRBD1, 6 bases. The sequences come from PBMCs, collected at disease progression, from a patient treated with ibrutinib. The TCR sequence derives from a human donor with chronic lymphocytic leukemia. CDR3 nucleotide sequence: TGTGCCAGCAGCCAAGCCCTAGACAGGACGTATAGCAATCAGCCCCAGCATTTT. Encoded protein: CASSQALDRTYSNQPQHF.